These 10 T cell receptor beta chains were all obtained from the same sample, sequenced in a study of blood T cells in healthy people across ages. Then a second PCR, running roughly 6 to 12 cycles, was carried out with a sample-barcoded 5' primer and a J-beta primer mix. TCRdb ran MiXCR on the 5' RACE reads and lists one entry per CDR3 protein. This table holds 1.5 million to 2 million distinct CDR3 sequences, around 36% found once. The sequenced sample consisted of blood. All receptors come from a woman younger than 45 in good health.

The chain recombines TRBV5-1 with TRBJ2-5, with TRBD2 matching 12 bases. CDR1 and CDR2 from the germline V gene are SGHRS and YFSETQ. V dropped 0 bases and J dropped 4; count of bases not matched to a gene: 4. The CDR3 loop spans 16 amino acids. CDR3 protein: CASSLARTSGTETQYF. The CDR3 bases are TGCGCCAGCAGCTTGGCCAGGACTAGCGGGACAGAGACCCAGTACTTC.

CDR3 bases: TGCAGTGCTAGAGATCCGAGCGGTGATGGGTTGGTCAATGAGCAGTTCTTC. It yields the protein CSARDPSGDGLVNEQFF. J is TRBJ2-1 and V is TRBV20-1, with D perhaps matching TRBD2 (5 bases). Germline V gives CDR1 DFQATT, CDR2 SNEGSKA (reference sequence). Trimming took off 0 bases at V and 6 bases at J, with 21 bases between the two ends. The CDR3 loop spans 17 amino acids.

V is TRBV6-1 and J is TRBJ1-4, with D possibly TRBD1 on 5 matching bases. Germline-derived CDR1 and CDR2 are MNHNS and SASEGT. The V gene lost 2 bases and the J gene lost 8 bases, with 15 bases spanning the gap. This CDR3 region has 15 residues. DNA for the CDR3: TGTGCCAGCAGTGAAAGTCCAGGGCAAAGGGAAAAACTGTTTTTT. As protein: CASSESPGQREKLFF.

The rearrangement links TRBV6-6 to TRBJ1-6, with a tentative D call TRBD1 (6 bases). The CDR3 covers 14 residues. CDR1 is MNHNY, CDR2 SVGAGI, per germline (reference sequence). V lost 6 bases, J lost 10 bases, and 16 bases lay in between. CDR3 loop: CASSAGVEESPLHF. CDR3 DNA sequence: TGTGCCAGCAGCGCAGGGGTTGAAGAATCACCCCTCCACTTT.

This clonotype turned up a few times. CDR3: CASSPVSPTGSYEQYF. The CDR3 nucleotides read TGTGCCAGCAGTCCCGTGTCCCCCACAGGGTCCTACGAGCAGTACTTC. This rearrangement joins TRBV27 to TRBJ2-7; perhaps TRBD1 as D (6 bases). Trimming shortened V by 5 bases and J by 1 base, and 18 bases separated the two germline ends. The germline V gene has CDR1 MNHEY and CDR2 SMNVEV (reference sequence). This CDR3 spans 16 amino acids.

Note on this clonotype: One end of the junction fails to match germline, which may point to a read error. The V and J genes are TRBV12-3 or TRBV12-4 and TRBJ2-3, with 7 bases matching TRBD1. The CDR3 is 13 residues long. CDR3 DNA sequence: TGTGCCAGCAGTGGGATCGGGACAGATGCGCAGTATTTT. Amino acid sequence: CASSGIGTDAQYF.

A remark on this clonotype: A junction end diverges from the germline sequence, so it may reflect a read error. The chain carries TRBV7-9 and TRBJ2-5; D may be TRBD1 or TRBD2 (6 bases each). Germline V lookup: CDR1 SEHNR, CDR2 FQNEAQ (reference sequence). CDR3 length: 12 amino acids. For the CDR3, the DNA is TGCGCCAGCAGCCTGGAGGGGGGCGAGCGGTACTTC. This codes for CASSLEGGERYF.

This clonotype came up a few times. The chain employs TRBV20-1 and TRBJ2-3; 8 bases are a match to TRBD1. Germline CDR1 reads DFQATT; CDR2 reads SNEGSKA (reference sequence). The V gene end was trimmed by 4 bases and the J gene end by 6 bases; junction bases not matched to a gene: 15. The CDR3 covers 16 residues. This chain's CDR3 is CSATNGQGALSDTQYF. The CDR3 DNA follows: TGCAGTGCTACAAACGGGCAGGGGGCTTTGTCGGATACGCAGTATTTT.

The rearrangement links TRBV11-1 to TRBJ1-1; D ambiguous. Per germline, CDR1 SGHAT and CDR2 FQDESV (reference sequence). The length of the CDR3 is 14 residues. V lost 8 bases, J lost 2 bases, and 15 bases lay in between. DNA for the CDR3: TGTGCCAGCGCGGTAGGTCCACTAAACACTGAAGCTTTCTTT. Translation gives CASAVGPLNTEAFF. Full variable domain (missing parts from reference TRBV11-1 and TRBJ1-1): EAEVAQSPRYKITEKSQAVAFWCDPISGHATLYWYRQILGQGPELLVQFQDESVVDDSQLPKDRFSAERLKGVDSTLKIQPAELGDSAMYLCASAVGPLNTEAFFGQGTRLTVV.

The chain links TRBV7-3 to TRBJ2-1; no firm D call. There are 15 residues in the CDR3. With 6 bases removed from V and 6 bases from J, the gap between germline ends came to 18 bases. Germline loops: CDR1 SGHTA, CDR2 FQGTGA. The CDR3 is CASRLPPRLANEQFF. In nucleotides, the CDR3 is TGTGCCAGCAGACTTCCACCACGGTTGGCCAATGAGCAGTTCTTC.